This passage covers 26 T cell receptor beta chains from one sample sequenced in a study of response to subunit inactivated influenza vaccine. TCRdb independently ran MiXCR on the RT-PCR reads; one entry per CDR3 protein. The repertoire consists of 600,000 to 700,000 distinct CDR3 sequences, with 14% occurring once and the leading ten covering 7.5% to 8%. The specimen comprised PBMCs from blood, sampled 14 to 15 days before vaccination. The receptors stem from a man aged 45-65 years who received an inactivated influenza vaccine.

This clonotype was picked up a small number of times. The chain couples TRBV20-1 to TRBJ1-1, with a possible D match to TRBD1 (6 bases). Germline lookup yields CDR1 DFQATT and CDR2 SNEGSKA (reference sequence). The CDR3 sequence is 14 residues long. The ends were cut back, 1 base at V and 1 base at J, with 10 bases in the middle. The CDR3 DNA follows: TGCAGTGCTAGAGCGCAGGGGCCGAACACTGAAGCTTTCTTT. It is translated as CSARAQGPNTEAFF.

As to this clonotype: The CDR3 does not end in the conserved phenylalanine or tryptophan, so this is likely a read error. The genes are TRBV5-5 and TRBJ2-7, with D perhaps given as TRBD1 or TRBD2 (5 bases each). The V and J ends lost 0 bases and 4 bases respectively, with 11 bases between them. CDR1 is SGHKS and CDR2 is YYEKEE in the germline V gene (reference sequence). CDR3 length equals 14 residues. The CDR3 region has the DNA TGTGCCAGCAGCTTGGGAGGGACGACTTACGAGCAGTACTAC. Protein sequence: CASSLGGTTYEQYY.

In this sample, this clonotype turned up a few times. V is TRBV7-2 and J is TRBJ1-2, with 8 bases identical to TRBD1. This CDR3 spans 16 amino acids. CDR1 and CDR2 from the germline V gene are SGHTA and FQGNSA. V dropped 4 bases and J dropped 2; count of bases not matched to a gene: 9. The CDR3 reads CASSSRLGQGNYGYTF. CDR3 coding DNA: TGTGCCAGCAGCTCGCGACTTGGACAGGGCAACTATGGCTACACCTTC.

This clonotype showed up just a few times. The chain's CDR3 is CASSKLGARPSTDTQYF. The CDR3 DNA reads as TGTGCCAGCAGCAAACTTGGGGCACGACCTAGCACAGATACGCAGTATTTT. The V gene is TRBV21-1, the J gene TRBJ2-3; no check of the table's D call, TRBD1, against the DNA was made. TRBV21-1 is recorded as a pseudogene. This CDR3 has 17 residues.

V usage is TRBV3-1 and J usage is TRBJ1-5, with 7 bases matching TRBD1. V gave up 2 bases and J gave up 4 bases; unmatched junction bases: 2. This CDR3 comprises 14 residues. Germline assignment: CDR1 LGHDT and CDR2 YNNKEL (reference sequence). The CDR3 sequence: CASSQSTGNQPQHF. CDR3 sequence (DNA): TGTGCCAGCAGCCAATCGACAGGGAATCAGCCCCAGCATTTT.

This chain connects TRBV7-2 to TRBJ1-2; TRBD1 might be the D (6 bases). Germline CDR1 and CDR2: SGHTA and FQGNSA. The germline V and J ends were trimmed by 5 bases and 4 bases, with 14 bases remaining between them. The length of the CDR3 is 14 residues. The CDR3 here is CASSARDTLYGYTF. CDR3 sequence (DNA): TGTGCCAGCAGCGCCCGGGACACTCTCTATGGCTACACCTTC.

V gene TRBV11-1 combines with J gene TRBJ2-4; D perhaps matches TRBD2 (5 bases). Germline V gene lookup returns CDR1 SGHAT and CDR2 FQDESV (reference sequence). The CDR3 totals 18 residues. The ends were cut back, 5 bases at V and 0 bases at J, with 20 bases in the middle. The DNA of the CDR3 is TGTGCCAGCAGCCCACGATCGGACGGACTTCTAGCCAAAAACATTCAGTACTTC. This encodes CASSPRSDGLLAKNIQYF.

This clonotype was picked up many times. The V and J genes are TRBV28 and TRBJ2-7; D is unresolved. The germline CDR1 and CDR2 sequences are MDHEN and SYDVKM. This CDR3 comprises 13 residues. V lost 8 bases to trimming and J lost 0 bases, with 11 bases between them. CDR3 nucleotides: TGTGCCAGCTACTCTGCGATCTCCTACGAGCAGTACTTC. Protein: CASYSAISYEQYF.

This chain uses TRBV12-3 or TRBV12-4 with TRBJ2-1; D not certain. Trimming took off 4 bases at V and 3 bases at J, with 19 bases between the two ends. The CDR3 contains 17 residues. CDR3 DNA: TGTGCCAGCAGTTCTGTTTTATGGGCTAGAAGCTACAATGAGCAGTTCTTC. Translation gives CASSSVLWARSYNEQFF.

This clonotype was observed a few times. The chain couples TRBV10-3 to TRBJ2-7; D is undetermined. V dropped 0 bases and J dropped 0 bases, with 3 bases sitting between them. From germline, CDR1 is ENHRY and CDR2 SYGVKD. There are 13 residues in the CDR3. The CDR3 sequence is CAISESASYEQYF. CDR3 nucleotide sequence: TGTGCCATCAGTGAGTCGGCCTCCTACGAGCAGTACTTC.

Only a few counts were recorded for this clonotype. The chain combines TRBV5-1 with TRBJ2-5, with 9 bases fitting TRBD1. Germline lookup yields CDR1 SGHRS and CDR2 YFSETQ. The CDR3 runs 14 residues. Trimming at V came to 5 bases and at J to 6 bases, leaving 8 bases not matched to a gene. This CDR3 is CASRTGTGSQTQYF. In DNA form, the CDR3 reads TGCGCCAGCAGGACCGGGACAGGGTCACAGACCCAGTACTTC. The variable domain in full, with the rest retrieved from reference TRBV5-1 and TRBJ2-5, is KAGVTQTPRYLIKTRGQQVTLSCSPISGHRSVSWYQQTPGQGLQFLFEYFSETQRNKGNFPGRFSGRQFSNSRSEMNVSTLELGDSALYLCASRTGTGSQTQYFGPGTRLLVL.

V gene TRBV29-1 combines with J gene TRBJ2-1; TRBD2 aligns across 8 bases. J gave up 9 bases and V 2 bases, and 3 bases lay outside the gene matches. Looked up from germline, CDR1 is SQVTM and CDR2 is ANQGSEA. The CDR3 spans 12 residues. The CDR3 reads CSVEPGGVEQFF. CDR3 nucleotide sequence: TGCAGCGTTGAACCGGGAGGGGTTGAGCAGTTCTTC.

This chain links TRBV6-2 or TRBV6-3 with TRBJ2-7; tentative D call: TRBD1 (6 bases). Per germline, CDR1 MNHEY and CDR2 SVGEGT. The V and J ends lost 6 bases and 3 bases respectively, with 21 bases between them. This CDR3 comprises 16 residues. CDR3: CASRGAHREKIYEQYF. In DNA, the CDR3 is TGTGCCAGCAGAGGGGCCCACAGGGAAAAAATCTACGAGCAGTACTTC.

This clonotype was detected only a few times. The chain carries TRBV20-1 and TRBJ2-5; 11 positions agree with TRBD1. CDR1 and CDR2 from the germline V gene are DFQATT and SNEGSKA (reference sequence). The CDR3 is made up of 13 amino acids. J was trimmed by 5 bases and V by 5 bases; bases with no gene match: 4. CDR3: CSAGQGAGETQYF. CDR3 in DNA: TGCAGTGCTGGACAGGGGGCAGGGGAGACCCAGTACTTC.

In this sample, this clonotype turned up a few times. The rearrangement uses TRBV2 and TRBJ1-5; 8 bases agree with TRBD1. This CDR3 region has 15 residues. From germline, CDR1 is SNHLY and CDR2 FYNNEI. V trimming: 6 bases; J trimming: 1 base; junction bases outside the gene matches: 5. CDR3 coding DNA: TGTGCCAGCAGAGCGGACAGGGCGAGCAATCAGCCCCAGCATTTT. The encoded protein is CASRADRASNQPQHF.

The rearrangement joins TRBV15 to TRBJ2-3; TRBD2 matches 14 bases. Losses at the gene ends were 1 base for V and 5 bases for J; bases not matched to a gene: 2. CDR1 LNHNV and CDR2 YYDKDF come from the germline V gene (reference sequence). The CDR3 length is 16 residues. The CDR3 is CATSRGLAGGIDTQYF. The CDR3 DNA sequence: TGTGCCACCAGCAGAGGACTAGCGGGAGGGATAGATACGCAGTATTTT.

This clonotype was seen more than once but under ten times. V usage is TRBV28 and J usage is TRBJ1-5, with D hard to call. V lost 3 bases and J lost 0, with 9 bases in between. There are 15 residues in the CDR3. Germline CDR1 reads MDHEN; CDR2 reads SYDVKM. The CDR3 is CASSFGVYSNQPQHF. CDR3 coding DNA: TGTGCCAGCAGTTTTGGAGTGTATAGCAATCAGCCCCAGCATTTT.

V usage is TRBV5-4 and J usage is TRBJ2-1, with 10 bases that match TRBD2. Per germline, CDR1 SGHNT and CDR2 YYREEE (reference sequence). CDR3 size: 17 residues. The junction had 11 bases not matched to a gene; V was cut back by 0 bases and J by 8 bases. The CDR3 spells CASSLAPSGRALDEQFF. The CDR3 DNA reads TGTGCCAGCAGCTTGGCCCCAAGCGGGAGGGCGCTGGATGAGCAGTTCTTC.

V gene TRBV10-3 combines with J gene TRBJ1-5, with D perhaps matching TRBD1 (6 bases). Trimming left V 4 bases short and J 3 bases short, with 10 bases between. This CDR3 spans 14 amino acids. CDR1 is ENHRY and CDR2 is SYGVKD in the germline V gene. The CDR3 region has the DNA TGTGCCATCAGTGCCGACAGGAACAATCAGCCCCAGCATTTT. As protein: CAISADRNNQPQHF.

In its sample, this clonotype was seen a few times. One end of the junction is discordant with germline, which a read error may explain. The V and J genes are TRBV5-1 and TRBJ2-2, with D possibly TRBD1 on 6 matching bases. Germline assignment: CDR1 SGHRS and CDR2 YFSETQ. This CDR3 is built from 14 residues. The CDR3 loop is CASSPPGPTGRGVF. The CDR3 coding sequence is TGCGCCAGCAGCCCTCCCGGCCCTACAGGGAGAGGGGTTTTT.

The gene calls are TRBV6-2 or TRBV6-3 and TRBJ2-1, with 13 positions matching TRBD2. This CDR3 contains 20 residues. CDR1 is MNHEY, CDR2 SVGEGT, per germline. With V trimmed by 6 bases and J by 8 bases, 22 bases remained unmatched. The CDR3 sequence is CASSWDGTSGKIWITDEQFF. The CDR3, as DNA: TGTGCCAGCAGCTGGGACGGGACTAGCGGGAAGATTTGGATTACCGATGAGCAGTTCTTC.

This clonotype was picked up a small number of times. The rearrangement uses TRBV2 and TRBJ1-2; D ambiguous. V lost 4 bases, J lost 6 bases, and 12 bases lay in between. The CDR3 totals 13 residues. In germline, CDR1 is SNHLY, CDR2 FYNNEI. CDR3 nucleotides: TGTGCCAGCAGTGCCGTTAGGGTCGATGGCTACACCTTC. It is translated as CASSAVRVDGYTF.

CDR3 in DNA: TGTGCCAGCAGTCGCGGGCGTGGGAACAATGAGCAGTTCTTC. Translation gives CASSRGRGNNEQFF. The genes are TRBV27 and TRBJ2-1; perhaps TRBD2 as D (5 bases). Per germline, CDR1 MNHEY and CDR2 SMNVEV (reference sequence). The CDR3 consists of 14 residues. Trimming pared 5 bases from V and 5 bases from J, leaving 13 bases between.

This clonotype was counted between two and nine times. The chain recombines TRBV5-1 with TRBJ2-3; D tentatively reads TRBD1 or TRBD2 (5 bases each). The CDR3 totals 13 residues. V lost 0 bases and J 8 bases, leaving 10 bases between the germline ends. Germline CDR1 is SGHRS and CDR2 is YFSETQ. CDR3 protein: CASSLAPGGTQYF. The CDR3 DNA reads TGCGCCAGCAGCTTGGCACCTGGGGGTACGCAGTATTTT.

This clonotype has more than one count but fewer than ten. J is TRBJ2-7 and V is TRBV19; tentatively, D is TRBD1 (6 bases). The V gene lost 3 bases and the J gene lost 5 bases, with 11 bases spanning the gap. The V gene's germline CDR1 is LNHDA and CDR2 SQIVND (reference sequence). The CDR3 length is 13 residues. The CDR3 DNA reads TGTGCCAGTAGTATGTTACAGGGCCACGAGCAGTACTTC. This translates into CASSMLQGHEQYF.

The chain carries TRBV11-1 and TRBJ2-1, with 9 bases aligning to TRBD1. The junction had 8 bases not matched to a gene; V was cut back by 5 bases and J by 9 bases. This CDR3 is built from 14 residues. The germline V gene encodes CDR1 SGHAT and CDR2 FQDESV (reference sequence). The CDR3 here is CASSIRDREAEQFF. CDR3 DNA sequence: TGTGCCAGCAGCATCCGGGACAGGGAGGCTGAGCAGTTCTTC.